This entry lists 16 T cell receptor beta chains sequenced from one sample in a study of T-cell memory formation after mild COVID-19. TCRdb re-called the 5' RACE reads with MiXCR, one entry per CDR3 protein. Of fewer than 700,000 distinct CDR3 sequences in the sample, about 20% were seen once. The sequencing sample was made of PBMCs or a T cell subset sorted from them (not recorded which). The receptor source for this set is an adult woman who had mild COVID-19 (a few samples of this study predate the infection). Cell type and time point are not known.

V and J are TRBV12-3 or TRBV12-4 and TRBJ1-5; D is undetermined. Between the trimmed V and J ends, which lost 5 bases and 11 bases, there was a span of 19 bases. CDR3 length: 14 residues. CDR3 sequence: CASSLPGRTAAQHF. CDR3 nucleotides: TGTGCCAGCAGTCTTCCCGGGCGGACCGCGGCCCAGCATTTT.

This clonotype was counted a few times. The rearrangement uses TRBV11-1 and TRBJ1-1; TRBD1 matches at 9 bases. The germline gives CDR1 SGHAT, CDR2 FQDESV (reference sequence). Trimming removed 3 bases from V and 5 bases from J; junction bases left unmatched: 4. This CDR3 comprises 14 residues. This CDR3 is CASSFDRGKTEAFF. The CDR3 region has the DNA TGTGCCAGCAGCTTTGACAGGGGGAAGACTGAAGCTTTCTTT.

V is TRBV19 and J is TRBJ2-7; D assignment may be TRBD1 or TRBD2 (5 bases each). The V end lost 5 bases, the J end lost 1 base, and 12 bases lay between the germline ends. The length of the CDR3 is 14 residues. CDR1 and CDR2 (germline): LNHDA, SQIVND (reference sequence). CDR3: CASSRGRVSYEQYF. The CDR3 nucleotides are TGTGCCAGTAGTCGGGGACGTGTATCCTACGAGCAGTACTTC.

This clonotype was seen a handful of times. The chain links TRBV7-9 to TRBJ1-5; possibly TRBD1 for D (6 bases). Germline CDR1 and CDR2: SEHNR and FQNEAQ (reference sequence). This CDR3 has 15 amino acids. V lost 4 bases to trimming and J lost 7 bases, with 17 bases between them. The CDR3 region has the DNA TGTGCCAGCAGCTCGACCGGGGTCGGGGGCCAGCCCCAGCATTTT. Its translation is CASSSTGVGGQPQHF.

In DNA form, the CDR3 reads TGTGCCAGCTCACCACCGCGCCCCCAAGAGACCCAGTACTTC. Protein product: CASSPPRPQETQYF. The V gene is TRBV18, the J gene TRBJ2-5; D unresolved. Between the trimmed V and J ends, which lost 0 bases and 1 base, there was a span of 6 bases. CDR3 length: 14 amino acids. Per germline, CDR1 KGHSH and CDR2 LQKENI.

This clonotype was observed a few times. V is TRBV7-9 and J is TRBJ1-1; D perhaps matches TRBD1 (6 bases). In germline, CDR1 is SEHNR, CDR2 FQNEAQ (reference sequence). CDR3 length: 15 residues. Trimming pared 3 bases from V and 1 base from J, leaving 12 bases between. The CDR3 region has the DNA TGTGCCAGCAGCTTCTTAGGGGGGGGGAACACTGAAGCTTTCTTT. Translation: CASSFLGGGNTEAFF.

The J gene is TRBJ2-1, the V gene TRBV7-9; 15 bases align to TRBD2. J gave up 7 bases and V 5 bases, and 12 bases lay outside the gene matches. CDR1 SEHNR and CDR2 FQNEAQ come from the germline V gene (reference sequence). The CDR3 has 18 amino acids. The CDR3 sequence: CASSQGLAGGPGPNEQFF. CDR3 nucleotide sequence: TGTGCCAGCAGCCAAGGACTAGCGGGAGGGCCGGGTCCGAATGAGCAGTTCTTC.

The V and J genes are TRBV3-1 and TRBJ1-2; 7 bases align to TRBD1. CDR3 length: 15 amino acids. Germline assignment: CDR1 LGHDT and CDR2 YNNKEL (reference sequence). The junction had 9 bases not matched to a gene; V was cut back by 4 bases and J by 4 bases. In DNA form, the CDR3 reads TGTGCCAGCAGCCTAACAGGGGCGCGGTCCTATGGCTACACCTTC. This sequence encodes CASSLTGARSYGYTF.

The chain uses TRBV7-2 and TRBJ2-5; 7 bases map to TRBD1. Germline lookup yields CDR1 SGHTA and CDR2 FQGNSA. V lost 4 bases and J lost 5; bases outside the gene matches: 7. This CDR3 contains 14 residues. CDR3 DNA: TGTGCCAGCAGCTCCCCGACAGGGACGGAGACCCAGTACTTC. Protein: CASSSPTGTETQYF.

A few counts support this clonotype. The chain couples TRBV11-2 to TRBJ2-5; D may match TRBD1 or TRBD2 (5 bases each). This CDR3 has 14 residues. Germline CDR1 and CDR2: SGHAT and FQNNGV. Trimming stripped 5 bases from V and 5 bases from J, with 15 bases between. The CDR3 bases are TGTGCCAGCAGCCTGATCCAGGGCGGGGAGACCCAGTACTTC. It encodes CASSLIQGGETQYF.

In this sample, this clonotype turned up a few times. CDR3 nucleotides: TGTGCCAGCAGCTTAGCGCTAGGACTAGCGGGAGTCGCAGATACGCAGTATTTT. It specifies CASSLALGLAGVADTQYF. This rearrangement joins TRBV7-9 to TRBJ2-3; 13 positions match TRBD2. From germline, CDR1 is SEHNR and CDR2 FQNEAQ (reference sequence). CDR3 size: 18 residues. The ends lost 0 bases at V and 4 bases at J; junction bases unmatched: 7. Looking up the rest from reference TRBV7-9 and TRBJ2-3 gives the full variable domain: DTGVSQNPRHKITKRGQNVTFRCDPISEHNRLYWYRQTLGQGPEFLTYFQNEAQLEKSRLLSDRFSAERPKGSFSTLEIQRTEQGDSAMYLCASSLALGLAGVADTQYFGPGTRLTVL.

The table lists this clonotype with a few counts. The J gene is TRBJ2-1, the V gene TRBV7-3; D unresolved. The germline CDR1 and CDR2 sequences are SGHTA and FQGTGA. With 4 bases removed from V and 3 bases from J, the gap between germline ends came to 10 bases. This CDR3 is built from 14 residues. The CDR3, as DNA: TGTGCCAGCAGCTCAAGGGCCGACTACAATGAGCAGTTCTTC. Its protein is CASSSRADYNEQFF.

This sequence joins TRBV6-5 and TRBJ1-3, with a possible D match to TRBD1 (5 bases). The length of the CDR3 is 14 residues. With 5 bases removed from V and 6 bases from J, the gap between germline ends came to 14 bases. Germline V lookup: CDR1 MNHEY, CDR2 SVGAGI. CDR3 protein: CASSALPQANTIYF. The CDR3, as DNA: TGTGCCAGCAGTGCCCTCCCACAGGCAAACACCATATATTTT.

This clonotype was detected a few times. The gene calls are TRBV3-1 and TRBJ1-5; 11 positions match TRBD1. After removal of 4 bases from V and 4 bases from J, the junction contained 6 bases not matched to a gene. The CDR3 contains 16 residues. The germline CDR1 and CDR2 sequences are LGHDT and YNNKEL (reference sequence). The CDR3 reads CASSLGTGGRNQPQHF. CDR3 bases: TGTGCCAGCAGCCTCGGGACAGGGGGTAGGAATCAGCCCCAGCATTTT.

This clonotype was found a few times. V gene TRBV7-9 combines with J gene TRBJ2-7, with TRBD2 matching over 13 bases. The CDR3 is 17 amino acids. With V trimmed by 4 bases and J by 0 bases, 6 bases remained unmatched. Looked up from germline, CDR1 is SEHNR and CDR2 is FQNEAQ (reference sequence). The chain's CDR3 is CASSSTGLAGASYEQYF. Written as DNA, the CDR3 is TGTGCCAGCAGCTCGACCGGACTAGCGGGAGCCTCCTACGAGCAGTACTTC.

The J gene is TRBJ2-1, the V gene TRBV6-6, with D possibly TRBD2 on 6 matching bases. The germline CDR1 and CDR2 sequences are MNHNY and SVGAGI (reference sequence). Between the trimmed V and J ends, which lost 6 bases and 5 bases, there was a span of 14 bases. There are 14 residues in the CDR3. This CDR3 is CASSLPGEDNEQFF. CDR3 in DNA: TGTGCCAGCAGCCTTCCGGGAGAGGACAATGAGCAGTTCTTC.